A selection of T cell receptor beta chains follows, all from one sample in a study of blood T cell repertoires in COVID-19. Sequenced by immunoSEQ multiplex PCR; TCRdb stores in-frame clones only, minus some. The sample has under 150,000 clones; 85% are singletons. The material sequenced was peripheral blood. All receptors come from a man of 80 years or more with acute or convalescent COVID-19. Each CDR3 is given with its conserved first and last residue. The order of the fields is J gene, D gene, V gene, clone size, CDR3 DNA, CDR3 protein. D genes are given only for firm matches. Expanded clones get a size class; other rows say once, few or many, or leave the size out.

>TRBJ2-7|-|TRBV27|-
TGTGCCAGCAGTCCGCAGAGAGGTACCTCCTACGAGCAGTACTTC
CASSPQRGTSYEQYF
>TRBJ1-2|-|TRBV12-3/TRBV12-4|-
TGTGCCAGCAGTCCGGCACAGGTAGGCTACACCTTC
CASSPAQVGYTF
>TRBJ2-3|-|TRBV7-3|-
TGTGCCAGCAGCCCGGTAGCGGCGGCACTCGCGGACTTCACAGATACGCAGTATTTT
CASSPVAAALADFTDTQYF
>TRBJ2-1|TRBD2|TRBV6-2/TRBV6-3|-
TGTGCCAGCAGTTACGCCCCGGGGCTAGCGGACAATGAGCAGTTCTTC
CASSYAPGLADNEQFF
>TRBJ1-4|-|TRBV7-9|-
TGTGCCAGCAGCTTAGGCACGGGGGGGACTATCGGGGAAAAACTGTTTTTT
CASSLGTGGTIGEKLFF
>TRBJ2-7|TRBD1|TRBV6-5|-
TGTGCCAGCAAATGGGACAGCTCCTACGAGCAGTACTTC
CASKWDSSYEQYF
>TRBJ2-1|TRBD2|TRBV15|once
TGTGCCACCAGCAGAGGCCCGACTAGCGGGAGAGAGAATGAGCAGTTCTTC
CATSRGPTSGRENEQFF
>TRBJ1-4|TRBD1|TRBV5-4|-
TGTGCCAGCAGCATGGGACAGGGGACTGAAAAACTGTTTTTT
CASSMGQGTEKLFF
>TRBJ2-5|-|TRBV7-8|-
TGTGCCAGCAGCTTAGCGAGAGAGGGTGAGACCCAGTACTTC
CASSLAREGETQYF
>TRBJ2-7|TRBD2|TRBV6-5|-
TGTGCCAGCGGTAGCGGGCAACCTCCCTACGAGCAGTACTTC
CASGSGQPPYEQYF
>TRBJ1-1|-|TRBV5-1|once
TGCGCCAGCAGCTTGGAGCCAAATTTCGCTGAAGCTTTCTTT
CASSLEPNFAEAFF
>TRBJ2-7|TRBD2|TRBV11-2|-
TGTGCCAGCAGCTTAGAGGTGCGGGAGAACCGGTACGAGCAGTACTTC
CASSLEVRENRYEQYF
>TRBJ2-7|-|TRBV28|-
TGTGCCAGCAGTTTAGGGGGGAGCTCCTACGAGCAGTACTTC
CASSLGGSSYEQYF
>TRBJ1-6|-|TRBV2|-
TGTGCCAGCAGCGCCTCCAGCTCCTATAATTCACCCCTCCACTTT
CASSASSSYNSPLHF
>TRBJ1-2|TRBD1|TRBV30|-
TGTGCCTGGAGTGACAGGGGGGATTATGGCTACACCTTC
CAWSDRGDYGYTF
>TRBJ1-1|-|TRBV7-2|-
TGTGCCAGCAGCTTACCCCCGGGATCGGGCACTGAAGCTTTCTTT
CASSLPPGSGTEAFF
>TRBJ1-1|-|TRBV3-1/TRBV3-2|-
TGTGCCAGCAGACTGGGGGGGAACACTGAAGCTTTCTTT
CASRLGGNTEAFF
>TRBJ1-6|TRBD1|TRBV30|-
TGTGCCTGGAGATCAAGACAGGGAGGCTCCTATAATTCACCCCTCCACTTT
CAWRSRQGGSYNSPLHF
>TRBJ1-2|-|TRBV27|few
TGTGCCAGCGGGCGACAGGCGAACTATGGCTACACCTTC
CASGRQANYGYTF
>TRBJ2-5|TRBD1|TRBV29-1|-
TGCAGCGTTTCCGTCGGGACAGACACCCAAGAGACCCAGTACTTC
CSVSVGTDTQETQYF
>TRBJ2-7|TRBD2|TRBV6-6|few
TGTGCCAGCGTCCCTAGCGGGACCTACGAGCAGTACTTC
CASVPSGTYEQYF
>TRBJ2-7|-|TRBV6-2/TRBV6-3|-
TGTGCCAGCAGTACCTCGGGCGGGGACCCCTCCTACGAGCAGTACTTC
CASSTSGGDPSYEQYF
>TRBJ2-7|-|TRBV19|-
TGTGCCAGTAGTCCCAGGGGGAGGCCCTACGAGCAGTACTTC
CASSPRGRPYEQYF
>TRBJ2-2|TRBD2|TRBV3-1/TRBV3-2|few
TGTGCCAGCAGCCCGTGGACTAGCGGGAGAGGGACCGGGGAGCTGTTTTTT
CASSPWTSGRGTGELFF
>TRBJ1-1|-|TRBV6-5|once
TGTGCCAGCAGTTCCTCACAGGGCGACACTGAAGCTTTCTTT
CASSSSQGDTEAFF
>TRBJ2-7|TRBD1|TRBV20-1|-
TGCAGTGCTAGTTCGGGACAGGGAGTTTACGAGCAGTACTTC
CSASSGQGVYEQYF
>TRBJ2-7|-|TRBV30|once
TGTGCCTGGGTGGTACAGGCCTACGAGCAGTACTTC
CAWVVQAYEQYF
>TRBJ1-5|-|TRBV4-3|-
TGCGCCAGCAGTAGGACGGGGAAAGGATCTGAGCCCCAGCATTTT
CASSRTGKGSEPQHF
>TRBJ1-6|TRBD1|TRBV4-1|-
TGCGCCAGCAGCCAAGGGGCAGGGGGCATCTCCTATAATTCACCCCTCCACTTT
CASSQGAGGISYNSPLHF
>TRBJ1-1|TRBD1|TRBV5-6|-
TGTGCCAGCAGGAAGAGGGACAGGGCGAACACTGAAGCTTTCTTT
CASRKRDRANTEAFF
>TRBJ1-6|-|TRBV2|-
TGTGCCAGCAGTGAAAGGCAGGGTTATTCACCCCTCCACTTT
CASSERQGYSPLHF
>TRBJ2-2|-|TRBV19|-
TGTGCCAGTAGTATAGACACAGACACCGGGGAGCTGTTTTTT
CASSIDTDTGELFF
>TRBJ2-2|TRBD1|TRBV19|-
TGTGCCAGTAGTTTTCGGACAGGGAACACCGGGGAGCTGTTTTTT
CASSFRTGNTGELFF
>TRBJ1-1|-|TRBV4-1|-
TGCGCCAGCAGCCAATGGGGGGGACTCGAAGCTTTCTTT
CASSQWGGLEAFF
>TRBJ2-3|-|TRBV2|-
TGTGCCAGCAGTGTGGCGCGGGCGGGGACAGATACGCAGTATTTT
CASSVARAGTDTQYF
>TRBJ2-1|TRBD2|TRBV7-8|-
TGTGCCAGCAGCTTAAATTTTCTAGCGGGAGGAAACAATGAGCAGTTCTTC
CASSLNFLAGGNNEQFF
>TRBJ1-5|TRBD1|TRBV4-1|-
TGCGCCAGCTCAAAAAGCACCGGGACAGGGAAGGGGCCCCAGCATTTT
CASSKSTGTGKGPQHF
>TRBJ2-3|TRBD2|TRBV9|-
TGTGCCAGCAGCGTATCTAGCGGGGGCACAGATACGCAGTATTTT
CASSVSSGGTDTQYF
>TRBJ1-5|-|TRBV7-2|-
TGTGCCAGCAGCTCACAGGTCAATAGCAATCAGCCCCAGCATTTT
CASSSQVNSNQPQHF
>TRBJ1-2|-|TRBV5-1|-
TGCGCCAGCAGCCAAGACAGGACCTATGGCTACACCTTC
CASSQDRTYGYTF
>TRBJ1-3|TRBD1|TRBV12-3/TRBV12-4|-
TGTGCCAGCAGTTTCTGGGACAGGGACACCATATATTTT
CASSFWDRDTIYF